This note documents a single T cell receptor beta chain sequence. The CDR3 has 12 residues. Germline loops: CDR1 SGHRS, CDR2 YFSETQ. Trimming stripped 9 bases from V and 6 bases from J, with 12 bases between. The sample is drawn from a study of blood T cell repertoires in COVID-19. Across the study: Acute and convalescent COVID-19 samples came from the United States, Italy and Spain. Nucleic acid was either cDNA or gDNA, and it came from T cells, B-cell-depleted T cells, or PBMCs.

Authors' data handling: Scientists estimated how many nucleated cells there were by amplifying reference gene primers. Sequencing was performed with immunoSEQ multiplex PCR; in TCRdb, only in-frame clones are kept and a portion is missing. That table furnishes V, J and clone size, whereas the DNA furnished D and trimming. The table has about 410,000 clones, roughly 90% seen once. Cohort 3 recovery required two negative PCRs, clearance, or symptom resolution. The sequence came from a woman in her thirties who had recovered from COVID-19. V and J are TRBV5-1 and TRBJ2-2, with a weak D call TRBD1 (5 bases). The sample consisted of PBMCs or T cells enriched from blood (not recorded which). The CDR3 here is CATPKGSGELFF. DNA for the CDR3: TGCGCCACCCCCAAGGGGTCCGGGGAGCTGTTTTTT.